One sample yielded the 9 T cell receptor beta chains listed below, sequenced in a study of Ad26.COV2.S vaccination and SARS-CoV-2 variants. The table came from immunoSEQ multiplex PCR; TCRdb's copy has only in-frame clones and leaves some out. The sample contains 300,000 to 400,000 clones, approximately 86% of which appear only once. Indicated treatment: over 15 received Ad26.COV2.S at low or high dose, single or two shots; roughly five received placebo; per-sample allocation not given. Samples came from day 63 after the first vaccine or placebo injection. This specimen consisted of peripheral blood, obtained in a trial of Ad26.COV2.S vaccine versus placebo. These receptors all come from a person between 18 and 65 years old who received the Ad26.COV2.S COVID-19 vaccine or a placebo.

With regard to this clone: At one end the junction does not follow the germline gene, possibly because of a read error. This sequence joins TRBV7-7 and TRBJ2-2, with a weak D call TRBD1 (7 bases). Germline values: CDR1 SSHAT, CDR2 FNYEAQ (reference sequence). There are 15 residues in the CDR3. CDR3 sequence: CASSLEGATTGELFF. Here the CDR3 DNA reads TGTGCTAGCAGCTTGGAGGGGGCAACCACCGGGGAGCTGTTTTTT.

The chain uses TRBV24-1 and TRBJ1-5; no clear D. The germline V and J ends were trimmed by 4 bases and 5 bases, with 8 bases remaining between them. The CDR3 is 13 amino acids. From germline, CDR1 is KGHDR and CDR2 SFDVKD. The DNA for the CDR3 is TGTGCCACCAGTGACTTCCAGGATCAGCCCCAGCATTTT. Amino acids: CATSDFQDQPQHF.

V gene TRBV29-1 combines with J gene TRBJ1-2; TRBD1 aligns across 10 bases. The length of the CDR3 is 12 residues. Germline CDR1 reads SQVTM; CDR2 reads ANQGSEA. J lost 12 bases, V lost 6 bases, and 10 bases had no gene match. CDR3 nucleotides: TGCAGCGTCCTCCGGGACAGGGGACAAGACACCTTC. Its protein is CSVLRDRGQDTF.

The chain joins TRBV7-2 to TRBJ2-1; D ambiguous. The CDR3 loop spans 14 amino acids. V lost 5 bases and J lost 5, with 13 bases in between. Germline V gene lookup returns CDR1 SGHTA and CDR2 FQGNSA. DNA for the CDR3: TGTGCCAGCAGCGCTGGGCCCAGAAACAATGAGCAGTTCTTC. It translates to CASSAGPRNNEQFF.

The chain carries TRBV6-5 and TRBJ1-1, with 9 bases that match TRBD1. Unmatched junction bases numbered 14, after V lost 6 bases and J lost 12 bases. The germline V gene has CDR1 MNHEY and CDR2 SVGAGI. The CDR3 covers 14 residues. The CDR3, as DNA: TGTGCCAGCAGACCACAGGGGGCGAGGGGTTCGTCTTTCTTT. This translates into CASRPQGARGSSFF.

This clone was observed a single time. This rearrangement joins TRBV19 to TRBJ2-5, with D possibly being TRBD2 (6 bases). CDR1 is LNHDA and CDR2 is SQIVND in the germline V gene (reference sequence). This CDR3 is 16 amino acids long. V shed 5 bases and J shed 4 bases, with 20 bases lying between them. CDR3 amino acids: CASSHRRDSRGETQYF. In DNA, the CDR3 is TGTGCCAGTAGTCACCGCCGGGACTCTCGCGGAGAGACCCAGTACTTC.

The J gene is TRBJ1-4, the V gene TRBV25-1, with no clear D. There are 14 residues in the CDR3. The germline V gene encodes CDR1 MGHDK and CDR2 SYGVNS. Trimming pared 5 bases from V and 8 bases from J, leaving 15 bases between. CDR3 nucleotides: TGTGCCAGCAGTACTCGGGCCTCTGGGGAAAAACTGTTTTTT. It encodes CASSTRASGEKLFF.

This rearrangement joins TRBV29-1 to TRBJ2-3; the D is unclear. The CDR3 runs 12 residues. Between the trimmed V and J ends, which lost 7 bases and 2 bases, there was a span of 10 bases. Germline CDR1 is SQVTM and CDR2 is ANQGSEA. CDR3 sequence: CSALSYTDTQYF. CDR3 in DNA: TGCAGCGCTCTTAGTTACACAGATACGCAGTATTTT.

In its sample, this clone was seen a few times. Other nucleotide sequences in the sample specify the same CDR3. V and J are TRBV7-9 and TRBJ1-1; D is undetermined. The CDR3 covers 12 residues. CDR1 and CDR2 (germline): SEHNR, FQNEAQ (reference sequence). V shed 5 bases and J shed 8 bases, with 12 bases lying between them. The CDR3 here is CASSGLGVEAFF. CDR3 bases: TGTGCCAGCAGCGGGTTAGGCGTAGAAGCTTTCTTT.